Shown below are 13 T cell receptor beta chains from a single sample sequenced in a study of shared clonotypes between healthy human individuals. Produced via immunoSEQ multiplex PCR; TCRdb's table is partial and in-frame only. The table has more than 1.2 million clones, 98% to 99% seen once. The sequenced sample consisted of naive CD4+ T cells sorted from blood. This sample's subset: CD45RA+ positively selected. The receptors originated from a young man in good health.

The chain combines TRBV10-3 with TRBJ2-5; a possible D gene is TRBD2 (6 bases). Per the germline V gene, CDR1 is ENHRY and CDR2 is SYGVKD. The length of the CDR3 is 15 residues. The germline V and J ends were trimmed by 5 bases and 7 bases, with 20 bases remaining between them. CDR3 DNA: TGTGCCATCAGTCCGACACCTACAACCGGGGGGACCCAGTACTTC. Protein: CAISPTPTTGGTQYF.

The rearrangement uses TRBV5-1 and TRBJ1-1, with 8 bases aligning to TRBD1. With 5 bases clipped from V and 0 bases from J, the junction kept 9 bases outside the gene matches. This CDR3 contains 16 residues. Germline assignment: CDR1 SGHRS and CDR2 YFSETQ. The CDR3 nucleotides read TGCGCCAGCAGTCGACAGGGGACGATCATGAACACTGAAGCTTTCTTT. Its protein product is CASSRQGTIMNTEAFF. Drawing the rest from reference TRBV5-1 and TRBJ1-1, the complete variable domain is KAGVTQTPRYLIKTRGQQVTLSCSPISGHRSVSWYQQTPGQGLQFLFEYFSETQRNKGNFPGRFSGRQFSNSRSEMNVSTLELGDSALYLCASSRQGTIMNTEAFFGQGTRLTVV.

This clone occurred once. The chain is built from TRBV6-5 and TRBJ1-1; D call uncertain. Germline values: CDR1 MNHEY, CDR2 SVGAGI. V lost 6 bases and J 0 bases, leaving 8 bases between the germline ends. The CDR3 is 13 residues long. The CDR3 protein is CASREGLNTEAFF. As DNA, the CDR3 is TGTGCCAGCAGAGAGGGATTGAACACTGAAGCTTTCTTT.

The V and J genes are TRBV5-1 and TRBJ2-1; unclear D gene. The CDR3 runs to 15 residues. The V gene's germline CDR1 is SGHRS and CDR2 YFSETQ. With 2 bases removed from V and 1 base from J, the gap between germline ends came to 10 bases. Written as DNA, the CDR3 is TGCGCCAGCAGCTTCCGGACGTCATCCTACAATGAGCAGTTCTTC. This encodes CASSFRTSSYNEQFF.

The genes are TRBV5-4 and TRBJ1-2; possibly TRBD1 for D (6 bases). CDR1 is SGHNT and CDR2 is YYREEE in the germline V gene (reference sequence). The germline V and J ends were trimmed by 4 bases and 4 bases, with 11 bases remaining between them. The CDR3 runs to 13 residues. The CDR3 coding sequence is TGTGCCAGCAGCCACACAGGGACCTATGGCTACACCTTC. As protein: CASSHTGTYGYTF.

The chain couples TRBV14 to TRBJ2-1; the D gene could be TRBD1 or TRBD2 (5 bases each). The CDR3 covers 14 residues. Germline loops: CDR1 SGHDN, CDR2 FVKESK. The germline V and J ends were trimmed by 0 bases and 6 bases, with 9 bases remaining between them. The CDR3 coding sequence is TGTGCCAGCAGCCAAGATATTGGGACCAATGAGCAGTTCTTC. Translated: CASSQDIGTNEQFF.

This clone was observed a single time. The J gene is TRBJ2-1, the V gene TRBV7-9; 7 nucleotides match TRBD2. V dropped 5 bases and J dropped 4; count of bases not matched to a gene: 8. Germline values: CDR1 SEHNR, CDR2 FQNEAQ (reference sequence). This CDR3 contains 15 residues. Here the CDR3 reads CASSPSGTHYNEQFF. The CDR3 DNA is TGTGCCAGCAGCCCAAGCGGGACCCATTACAATGAGCAGTTCTTC.

J is TRBJ2-5 and V is TRBV9, with D possibly being TRBD2 (6 bases). The V and J ends lost 0 bases and 5 bases respectively, with 17 bases between them. Germline V gene sequence: CDR1 SGDLS, CDR2 YYNGEE. The CDR3 runs 16 residues. Here the CDR3 reads CASSVAAGRRYETQYF. DNA of the CDR3: TGTGCCAGCAGCGTAGCGGCAGGGAGGAGATATGAGACCCAGTACTTC.

The V call is TRBV11-1, the J call TRBJ2-7; 9 positions agree with TRBD2. Germline V CDR1 and CDR2: SGHAT, FQDESV (reference sequence). CDR3 length: 15 residues. V shed 3 bases, J shed 3 bases, and the junction held 6 bases outside the gene matches. The CDR3 coding sequence is TGTGCCAGCAGCTTCCTAGCGGGGATAGTCTACGAGCAGTACTTC. Translation gives CASSFLAGIVYEQYF.

With regard to this clone: The same CDR3 is also encoded by other DNA sequences in this sample. V and J are TRBV28 and TRBJ2-1, with D unclear. Germline V gene data show CDR1 as MDHEN and CDR2 as SYDVKM. The CDR3 loop spans 10 amino acids. The germline V and J ends were trimmed by 6 bases and 7 bases, with 4 bases remaining between them. CDR3 nucleotides: TGTGCCAGCAGCACGAATGAGCAGTTCTTC. Translated: CASSTNEQFF.

The chain couples TRBV5-1 to TRBJ2-2, with 9 nucleotides matching TRBD2. The CDR3 is 15 amino acids. Germline CDR1 reads SGHRS; CDR2 reads YFSETQ. V trimming: 0 bases; J trimming: 6 bases; junction bases outside the gene matches: 3. The CDR3 spells CASSLDGGRAGELFF. CDR3 in DNA: TGCGCCAGCAGCTTGGACGGCGGGAGGGCCGGGGAGCTGTTTTTT.

The gene calls are TRBV27 and TRBJ2-7; the match to TRBD1 covers 7 bases. J was trimmed by 5 bases and V by 3 bases; bases with no gene match: 10. The length of the CDR3 is 15 residues. Germline values: CDR1 MNHEY, CDR2 SMNVEV (reference sequence). CDR3 bases: TGTGCCAGCAGTTTCGGGCCTCGAGGGGGCGACGAGCAGTACTTC. It codes for CASSFGPRGGDEQYF.

V usage is TRBV28 and J usage is TRBJ2-5; D is perhaps TRBD1 (6 bases). Trimming shortened V by 8 bases and J by 2 bases, and 18 bases separated the two germline ends. Germline V gene lookup returns CDR1 MDHEN and CDR2 SYDVKM. The CDR3 is 15 amino acids. In DNA form, the CDR3 reads TGTGCCAGCCGCTGGGAAGGGGGAAATCAAGAGACCCAGTACTTC. This translates into CASRWEGGNQETQYF.